The rows below give T cell receptor beta chains drawn from one sample of a study of shared clonotypes between healthy human individuals. Method: immunoSEQ multiplex PCR; TCRdb's copy keeps in-frame clones and lacks some. The sample yields about 1.1 million clones, around 82% seen once. Sequenced material: memory CD4+ T cells from PBMCs. Receptor source: a young man in good health. Some clones in this sample may be carry-over from other donors' samples. Both conserved end residues are part of each CDR3. A D gene is named only where the DNA matches it firmly. Expanded clones get a size class; other rows say once, few or many, or leave the size out.

clone_size j_call d_call v_call cdr3_nt cdr3_aa
many TRBJ2-7 . TRBV7-8 TGTGCCAGCAGCTTTAGAGGCGGAACCTACGAGCAGTACTTC CASSFRGGTYEQYF
few TRBJ1-1 . TRBV7-2 TGTGCCAGCAGCCCAAAGACCGCCGTAGGGTTTACTGAAGCTTTCTTT CASSPKTAVGFTEAFF
. TRBJ1-5 TRBD1 TRBV6-6 TGTGCCAGCAGGGCCTGGACAGGGAATCAGCCCCAGCATTTT CASRAWTGNQPQHF
. TRBJ2-7 . TRBV7-9 TGTGCCAGCAGCCCGGACGGAGTAGGAGACTTC CASSPDGVGDF
. TRBJ2-6 . TRBV5-1 TGCGCCAGCGACAAGGGGGACTACTCTGGGGCCAACGTCCTGACTTTC CASDKGDYSGANVLTF
. TRBJ2-3 TRBD2 TRBV28 TGTGCCAGCAGTTTAAACGCAGGGAGGGCGCAGTATTTT CASSLNAGRAQYF
. TRBJ2-5 . TRBV5-1 TGCGCCAGCAGCTTTAGTTACAATAACCAAGAGACCCAGTACTTC CASSFSYNNQETQYF
. TRBJ1-5 . TRBV5-6 TGTACCAGCAGCTTGGGTTCGGGCAATCAGCCCCAGCATTTT CTSSLGSGNQPQHF
. TRBJ1-2 . TRBV6-1 TGTGCCAGCAGTGATAGGCAGCCCAACTATGGCTACACCTTC CASSDRQPNYGYTF
. TRBJ1-1 TRBD1 TRBV29-1 TGCAGCGTTGTTAGACAGGGGCTCCGACTTGAAGCTTTCTTT CSVVRQGLRLEAFF
. TRBJ2-5 . TRBV27 TGTGCCAGCAGTTCCCTCGGGTTAGTAGGGACCCAGTACTTC CASSSLGLVGTQYF
. TRBJ2-3 TRBD2 TRBV5-1 TGCGCCAGCAGCTTGGGGACTAGCTCCCGAGGTACGCAGTATTTT CASSLGTSSRGTQYF
once TRBJ2-1 TRBD2 TRBV28 TGTGCCAGCAGATCCGAGGGTAGCGGGGTCTACAATGAGCAGTTCTTC CASRSEGSGVYNEQFF
. TRBJ2-5 . TRBV29-1 TGCAGCGTTGTTGGAGCTATGTACCAAGAGACCCAGTACTTC CSVVGAMYQETQYF
. TRBJ2-2 TRBD1 TRBV4-2 TGTGCCAGCAGCCAAGATATGGGGGCAGGGGGCAGCGGGGAGCTGTTTTTT CASSQDMGAGGSGELFF
. TRBJ2-5 . TRBV5-6 TGTGCCAGCAGCTTAAAGGGGGGAGAGACCCAGTACTTC CASSLKGGETQYF
. TRBJ1-1 TRBD1 TRBV5-5 TGTGCCAGCAGCTTCTTCCGGGGGACAGAGAACACTGAAGCTTTCTTT CASSFFRGTENTEAFF
. TRBJ2-3 TRBD2 TRBV7-3 TGTGCCAGCTTTGGGTTCGGGTTGGGACTAGCGGTATCGGAGACAAGCACAGATACGCAGTATTTT CASFGFGLGLAVSETSTDTQYF
. TRBJ2-7 TRBD2 TRBV10-3 TGTGCCATCAGTGAGCCGGGACTAGCGATCCACGAGCAGTACTTC CAISEPGLAIHEQYF
. TRBJ2-4 TRBD2 TRBV5-1 TGCGCCAGCAGCTCATCTAGCGGGGCCAAAAACATTCAGTACTTC CASSSSSGAKNIQYF
. TRBJ2-1 . TRBV5-1 TGCGCCAGCAGCCCAGGCGAGGGGGGCTACAATGAGCAGTTCTTC CASSPGEGGYNEQFF
few TRBJ1-1 . TRBV5-3 TGTGCCAGAAGCTTGGGGATGGGACGGTGCCTCAACACTGAAGCTTTCTTT CARSLGMGRCLNTEAFF
. TRBJ2-1 TRBD2 TRBV9 TGTGCCAGCAGCGTAGGTGTTAGCGGGGATTCTTCCTACAATGAGCAGTTCTTC CASSVGVSGDSSYNEQFF
. TRBJ1-1 . TRBV19 TGTGCCAGTAGGGGCTGGGACGGTGAGAACACTGAAGCTTTCTTT CASRGWDGENTEAFF
. TRBJ2-7 TRBD2 TRBV4-1 TGCGCCAGCAGCCAAGATCTTACTAGCGGGTTCTACGAGCAGTACTTC CASSQDLTSGFYEQYF
. TRBJ2-1 . TRBV18 TGTGCCAGCTCGGTTGGACAGTCCAATGAGCAGTTCTTC CASSVGQSNEQFF
. TRBJ2-7 TRBD1 TRBV28 TGTGCCAGCAGTCGTACCGACAGGGGGAACTCCTACGAGCAGTACTTC CASSRTDRGNSYEQYF
. TRBJ1-5 . TRBV18 TGTGCCAGCTCACCGGGCCAGGGAGGGGATCAGCCCCAGCATTTT CASSPGQGGDQPQHF
. TRBJ2-1 . TRBV2 TGTGCCAGCAGTGGGACCACCTACAATGAGCAGTTCTTC CASSGTTYNEQFF
. TRBJ2-7 . TRBV7-9 TGTGCCAGCAGCTTAGCTGGGGAGCAGTACTTC CASSLAGEQYF
. TRBJ2-5 TRBD2 TRBV5-4 TGTGCCAGCAGCTCTAGACTAGCGGGGCCCGGCGGGACCCAGTACTTC CASSSRLAGPGGTQYF
. TRBJ2-3 . TRBV4-1 TGCGCCAGCAGCCAAGTAGGTGACAAACTATGGGCTACGCAGTATTTT CASSQVGDKLWATQYF
. TRBJ2-1 . TRBV29-1 TGCAGCGTTGAAGATCGCCGGTCTTTCTACAATGAGCAGTTCTTC CSVEDRRSFYNEQFF
few TRBJ1-2 TRBD1 TRBV20-1 TGCAGTGCCCCGGACAGGGGAGGCTACACCTTC CSAPDRGGYTF
few TRBJ2-7 TRBD2 TRBV7-2 TGTGCCAGCACCCCTCTGGGAGGGCAAAAGCAGTACTTC CASTPLGGQKQYF
. TRBJ2-7 TRBD1 TRBV7-3 TGTGCCAGCAGCAAGGACAGGGGCCACGAGCAGTACTTC CASSKDRGHEQYF
. TRBJ2-7 . TRBV18 TGTGCCAGCTCACCAGAGACTAGAACCGAGCAGTACTTC CASSPETRTEQYF
. TRBJ1-1 . TRBV30 TGTGCCTGGAGCCCTTACCGCAGAGCTTTCTTT CAWSPYRRAFF
. TRBJ2-1 TRBD2 TRBV19 TGTGCCACCCTAACAACGACTAGCGGGACTCACAATGAGCAGTTCTTC CATLTTTSGTHNEQFF
once TRBJ2-5 . TRBV6-1 TGTGCCAGCAGCTCTTGGGAGACCCAGTACTTC CASSSWETQYF
. TRBJ2-1 TRBD2 TRBV11-3 TGTGCCAGCAGCTTTGGACTAGCGGGATCCTCCAATGAGCAGTTCTTC CASSFGLAGSSNEQFF
once TRBJ1-3 . TRBV18 TGTGCCAGCTCCCCTTCCGGGACCTCTGGAAACACCATATATTTT CASSPSGTSGNTIYF
. TRBJ1-4 TRBD1 TRBV29-1 TGCAGCGTTTCTCCTCCGGGACAGGGGAGTGGAGGGTCTAATGAAAAACTGTTTTTT CSVSPPGQGSGGSNEKLFF
. TRBJ2-5 TRBD1 TRBV2 TGTGCCAGCAGTGAATCCAAGGGGGCGTGGGGGACCCAGTACTTC CASSESKGAWGTQYF
. TRBJ1-3 . TRBV6-1 TGTGCCAGCAGTGAATTAGGGACATCTGGAAACACCATATATTTT CASSELGTSGNTIYF
. TRBJ1-3 . TRBV7-9 TGTGCCAGCAGCGCGTCAGGGGCTGGAAACACCATATATTTT CASSASGAGNTIYF